Following are 13 T cell receptor beta chains from one sample sequenced in a study of shared clonotypes between healthy human individuals. Naive CD8 cells were CD45RO-negative, positively selected for CCR7, excluding terminally differentiated effector memory CD45RA+ cells. Some clones are missing from TCRdb's copy, which holds only in-frame ones; the method was immunoSEQ multiplex PCR. Among about 2,100,000 clones listed, under 95% were seen once. The sample taken for sequencing was naive CD8+ T cells from PBMCs. These receptors were taken from a man between 18 and 35 years old in good health. Some clones in this sample may be carry-over from other donors' samples.

The chain is built from TRBV6-1 and TRBJ2-7; tentative D call: TRBD1 (5 bases). Germline values: CDR1 MNHNS, CDR2 SASEGT. V was cut by 10 bases and J by 2 bases, with 21 bases left in between. The CDR3 totals 15 residues. The CDR3 DNA reads as TGTGCCACCCGCCCATCGGCAGGGTTACCCTACGAGCAGTACTTC. It is translated as CATRPSAGLPYEQYF.

This clone was detected once. This chain uses TRBV7-8 with TRBJ2-3; TRBD1 matches at 12 bases. This CDR3 has 19 residues. V dropped 5 bases and J dropped 2; count of bases not matched to a gene: 14. Germline lookup yields CDR1 SGHVS and CDR2 FQNEAQ. CDR3 in DNA: TGTGCCAGCAGCCGACTGGGACAGGGGGCCCTTTATCCCACAGATACGCAGTATTTT. Translation: CASSRLGQGALYPTDTQYF.

The chain uses TRBV19 and TRBJ1-1, with D tentatively TRBD1 (6 bases). Trimming stripped 7 bases from V and 8 bases from J, with 23 bases between. Germline V gene sequence: CDR1 LNHDA, CDR2 SQIVND (reference sequence). CDR3 length: 15 amino acids. The CDR3 region is CASTPPGTRSKEAFF. CDR3 nucleotides: TGTGCCAGTACCCCTCCGGGGACAAGGTCCAAGGAAGCTTTCTTT.

The rearrangement joins TRBV5-5 to TRBJ2-7, with 8 nucleotides matching TRBD2. The V gene end was trimmed by 3 bases and the J gene end by 4 bases; junction bases not matched to a gene: 6. This CDR3 contains 14 residues. The V gene's germline CDR1 is SGHKS and CDR2 YYEKEE (reference sequence). CDR3 nucleotide sequence: TGTGCCAGCAGCTCCCTAGCGGGCGGATACGAGCAGTACTTC. Residues: CASSSLAGGYEQYF.

V and J are TRBV27 and TRBJ2-7; maybe TRBD2 (5 bases). CDR3 length: 14 residues. The germline CDR1 and CDR2 sequences are MNHEY and SMNVEV (reference sequence). Trimming pared 8 bases from V and 2 bases from J, leaving 16 bases between. CDR3: CASRELQRPYEQYF. The CDR3 DNA reads TGTGCCAGCCGGGAATTGCAGCGGCCCTACGAGCAGTACTTC.

The V call is TRBV19, the J call TRBJ1-5; tentative D call: TRBD1 (6 bases). V was pared by 7 bases and J by 6 bases, with 10 bases between. CDR3 length: 12 amino acids. Germline CDR1 and CDR2: LNHDA and SQIVND (reference sequence). CDR3 bases: TGTGCCAGTAAGGAGGGGGGTCAGCCCCAGCATTTT. As protein: CASKEGGQPQHF.

This sequence joins TRBV6-1 and TRBJ1-2, with 7 bases fitting TRBD1. There are 16 residues in the CDR3. Germline loops: CDR1 MNHNS, CDR2 SASEGT. The V and J ends lost 4 bases and 7 bases, in that order; junction bases with no gene match: 15. CDR3 in amino acids: CASSVWDRQGDGGYTF. In DNA, the CDR3 is TGTGCCAGCAGTGTTTGGGACAGACAAGGAGACGGTGGCTACACCTTC.

The genes are TRBV4-1 and TRBJ1-2; D may be TRBD1 (6 bases). This CDR3 has 17 residues. Looked up from germline, CDR1 is MGHRA and CDR2 is YSYEKL. Trimming cost V 1 base and J 5 bases, with 20 bases left between them. CDR3 coding DNA: TGCGCCAGCAGCCAAGTTAGTTACCGGGACACGGTTTATGGCTACACCTTC. It codes for CASSQVSYRDTVYGYTF.

About this clone itself: Sequence at one end of the junction differs from germline and may be a read error. The chain is built from TRBV25-1 and TRBJ2-7, with 7 bases aligning to TRBD1. CDR3 length equals 11 residues. Germline values: CDR1 MGHDK, CDR2 SYGVNS. The CDR3, as DNA: TGTGCCAGCAGTACAGGGGAGCAGTTTCGCTTC. This codes for CASSTGEQFRF.

This chain uses TRBV10-2 with TRBJ2-7; the D gene is possibly TRBD1 (6 bases). Germline V gene data show CDR1 as WSHSY and CDR2 as SAAADI. The CDR3 loop spans 12 amino acids. Trimming left V 5 bases short and J 4 bases short, with 9 bases between. CDR3 region: CASSPGVYEQYF. In DNA, the CDR3 is TGCGCCAGCAGTCCAGGGGTTTACGAGCAGTACTTC.

The genes are TRBV10-1 and TRBJ2-7; 10 bases match TRBD1. The germline V gene has CDR1 WNHNN and CDR2 SYGVQD (reference sequence). The CDR3 has 14 residues. J gave up 6 bases and V 11 bases, and 13 bases lay outside the gene matches. CDR3 in amino acids: CAPHPGQGSGEQYF. The CDR3 DNA reads as TGCGCCCCCCATCCGGGACAGGGGTCCGGCGAGCAGTACTTC.

V is TRBV11-2 and J is TRBJ2-7; D possibly uses TRBD1 or TRBD2 (6 bases each). V lost 5 bases and J lost 3, with 17 bases in between. The CDR3 consists of 15 residues. Germline assignment: CDR1 SGHAT and CDR2 FQNNGV. The CDR3 coding sequence is TGTGCCAGCAGCCTGGGGGAAGGGGGGTTCTACGAGCAGTACTTC. It is translated as CASSLGEGGFYEQYF.

The V gene is TRBV10-3, the J gene TRBJ2-7; TRBD2 agrees at 9 bases. V lost 4 bases to trimming and J lost 5 bases; unmatched junction nucleotides: 6. Germline V gene lookup returns CDR1 ENHRY and CDR2 SYGVKD. The CDR3 runs to 14 residues. The DNA of the CDR3 is TGTGCCATCAGTGGGACTAGCGCAAGCCACGAGCAGTACTTC. Protein product: CAISGTSASHEQYF.